The clone carrying this T cell receptor beta chain was recorded at least ten times. V lost 5 bases to trimming and J lost 2 bases, with 15 bases between them. Germline values: CDR1 SEHNR, CDR2 FQNEAQ (reference sequence). This CDR3 is 15 amino acids long. The sample comes from a study of T-cell reconstitution after alpha-beta-depleted transplantation in children. It was with unique molecular identifiers that the TCRbeta library was prepared. TCRdb reprocessed the PCR reads with MiXCR, giving one entry per CDR3 protein. The table records about 340,000 distinct CDR3 sequences, about 14% of them present only once.

This clonotype was sampled from a human donor who donated a stem cell graft to a child with Fanconi anemia. The chain employs TRBV7-9 and TRBJ2-5, with D perhaps matching TRBD2 (6 bases). The sequencing here drew on PBMCs, taken from the stem cell graft. CDR3 DNA sequence: TGTGCCAGCAGCCCTCTGGGGGGACTTCAAGAGACCCAGTACTTC. This encodes CASSPLGGLQETQYF.